Ten or more counts support the clone carrying this T cell receptor (beta chain). Its antigen is unidentified. This entry comes from a study of CD8 T cells in ankylosing spondylitis. Overall study results and limits: A number of the motif variants had already been described in reactive arthritis synovial fluid and blood. Several highly homologous variants made up a TCR beta motif, and this motif appeared characteristic of ankylosing spondylitis blood.

This CDR3 contains 13 residues. V was pared by 9 bases and J by 4 bases, with 13 bases between. Germline-derived CDR1 and CDR2 are KGHDR and SFDVKD. A quantitative 5'-RACE method, one with molecular barcodes, was used to make TCR beta libraries. TCRdb re-derived calls from the 5' RACE reads in MiXCR, one entry per CDR3 protein. This table has around 490,000 distinct CDR3 sequences, about 5.7% appearing once. Sequencing was performed on blood, either unsorted or a sorted T cell fraction (not recorded which). The source of this sequence is a male donor with ankylosing spondylitis. The chain couples TRBV24-1 to TRBJ2-3, with D perhaps TRBD1 (5 bases). CDR3 in amino acids: CATAGVGADTQYF. CDR3 sequence (DNA): TGTGCCACCGCAGGAGTAGGGGCAGATACGCAGTATTTT.